The 25 T cell receptor beta chains in this list originate from one sample, sequenced in a study of blood T cells in healthy people across ages. Together with a sample-barcoded 5' primer, a J-beta primer mix was included in a second PCR lasting about 7 to 11 cycles. Using its own MiXCR run on the 5' RACE reads, TCRdb lists one record per CDR3 protein. The table includes 750,000 or so distinct CDR3 sequences, more than 20% detected once. These data were also reused for a study on T cells of mothers and their children.

Sequencing input: blood. The receptor source for this set is a boy younger than 18 in good health.

The rearrangement links TRBV11-2 to TRBJ2-1, with 10 bases identical to TRBD2. J was trimmed by 7 bases and V by 5 bases; bases with no gene match: 11. CDR3 length: 16 amino acids. Germline CDR1 is SGHAT and CDR2 is FQNNGV. CDR3 nucleotides: TGTGCCAGCAGCCCCTTCACTAGCGGGGACTCAAATGAGCAGTTCTTC. Amino acids: CASSPFTSGDSNEQFF.

A few counts support this clonotype. The chain couples TRBV27 to TRBJ1-2, with D maybe TRBD1 (5 bases). The CDR3 has 16 amino acids. V lost 3 bases to trimming and J lost 4 bases, with 18 bases between them. Germline CDR1 MNHEY, CDR2 SMNVEV (reference sequence). The DNA for the CDR3 is TGTGCCAGCAGTTTTATAACAGGCGGGGTATTCTATGGCTACACCTTC. Translation: CASSFITGGVFYGYTF.

This clonotype was seen more than once but under ten times. The V and J genes are TRBV10-3 and TRBJ2-7; D is uncertain. V shed 10 bases and J shed 2 bases, with 21 bases lying between them. The germline gives CDR1 ENHRY, CDR2 SYGVKD. This CDR3 comprises 15 residues. CDR3 coding DNA: TGTGCCACCTGTGTCAGCAGCGCTTTAACCTACGAGCAGTACTTC. Translated: CATCVSSALTYEQYF.

The chain has TRBV12-3 or TRBV12-4 and TRBJ1-2; no reliable D call. The CDR3 covers 12 residues. Trimming removed 1 base at V and 8 bases at J, with 8 bases between. CDR3 protein: CASSLEGFGYTF. In nucleotides, the CDR3 is TGTGCCAGCAGTTTAGAAGGGTTCGGCTACACCTTC.

Regarding this clonotype: This clone may be a read error of a much larger clone one base away. This rearrangement joins TRBV7-9 to TRBJ1-1; no firm D call. Trimming pared 5 bases from V and 0 bases from J, leaving 4 bases between. The CDR3 covers 12 residues. In germline, CDR1 is SEHNR, CDR2 FQNEAQ (reference sequence). The CDR3 loop reads CASSVVNTEAFF. The CDR3 nucleotides read TGTGCCAGCAGCGTTGTGAACACTGAAGCTTTCTTT. Full variable domain (missing parts from reference TRBV7-9 and TRBJ1-1): DTGVSQNPRHKITKRGQNVTFRCDPISEHNRLYWYRQTLGQGPEFLTYFQNEAQLEKSRLLSDRFSAERPKGSFSTLEIQRTEQGDSAMYLCASSVVNTEAFFGQGTRLTVV.

The chain joins TRBV9 to TRBJ2-3, with D tentatively TRBD1 (5 bases). The CDR3 contains 12 residues. Trimming left V 3 bases short and J 6 bases short, with 8 bases between. Germline V CDR1 and CDR2: SGDLS, YYNGEE. This chain's CDR3 is CASSAKGDTQYF. The CDR3 DNA reads TGTGCCAGCAGCGCAAAGGGGGATACGCAGTATTTT.

This clonotype showed up just a few times. The chain is built from TRBV4-3 and TRBJ2-7, with D hard to call. The CDR3 covers 15 residues. Germline-derived CDR1 and CDR2 are LGHNA and YSLEER. V was trimmed by 3 bases and J by 6 bases, leaving 18 bases between them. The CDR3 here is CASSQDRGRAREQYF. CDR3 nucleotide sequence: TGCGCCAGCAGCCAGGATAGAGGAAGGGCGCGCGAGCAGTACTTC.

The chain combines TRBV19 with TRBJ2-3; D unclear. The J call could be wrong; TRBJ1-5 is a better fit for the DNA end. CDR1 is LNHDA and CDR2 is SQIVND in the germline V gene (reference sequence). The CDR3 spans 11 residues. DNA for the CDR3: TGTGCCACCGAGAACACAGATACGCAGCATTTT. Its translation is CATENTDTQHF.

This clonotype was picked up a small number of times. The rearrangement links TRBV10-3 to TRBJ2-7; unclear D gene. Germline V gene lookup returns CDR1 ENHRY and CDR2 SYGVKD. The CDR3 is made up of 15 amino acids. Trimming removed 0 bases from V and 4 bases from J, with 13 bases in between. CDR3 protein: CAISESRPMRYEQYF. CDR3 sequence (DNA): TGTGCCATCAGTGAGTCAAGGCCTATGAGGTACGAGCAGTACTTC.

CDR3 coding DNA: TGTGCCAGCAGCCAAGGAGCAGGCTTCCTCTCTGGGGCCAACGTCCTGACTTTC. Protein: CASSQGAGFLSGANVLTF. This sequence joins TRBV14 and TRBJ2-6; D is ambiguous. V gave up 1 base and J gave up 0 bases, with 13 bases separating them. The CDR3 is 18 amino acids. CDR1 and CDR2 (germline): SGHDN, FVKESK.

This clonotype has a handful of counts. This chain joins TRBV3-1 and TRBJ1-3; the D is unclear. Between the trimmed V and J ends, which lost 0 bases and 3 bases, there was a span of 3 bases. In germline, CDR1 is LGHDT, CDR2 YNNKEL (reference sequence). CDR3 length: 13 residues. This chain's CDR3 is CASSQDFGNTIYF. CDR3 sequence (DNA): TGTGCCAGCAGCCAAGACTTTGGAAACACCATATATTTT.

The DNA of the CDR3 is TGCAGCGTTGAACTAGCGGGGCGCTATGAGCAGTTCTTC. Protein sequence: CSVELAGRYEQFF. The chain links TRBV29-1 to TRBJ2-1; 9 nucleotides align to TRBD2. The CDR3 sequence is 13 residues long. Unmatched junction bases numbered 4, after V lost 2 bases and J lost 8 bases. Germline lookup yields CDR1 SQVTM and CDR2 ANQGSEA.

The chain carries TRBV12-3 or TRBV12-4 and TRBJ1-6; D remains unclear. With 6 bases removed from V and 10 bases from J, the gap between germline ends came to 16 bases. The CDR3 consists of 14 residues. In DNA, the CDR3 is TGTGCCAGCAGGGACTGGACCGAGAAATCACCCCTCCACTTT. It codes for CASRDWTEKSPLHF.

V and J are TRBV15 and TRBJ1-5; D is uncertain. The germline gives CDR1 LNHNV, CDR2 YYDKDF (reference sequence). Trimming left V 0 bases short and J 7 bases short, with 4 bases between. There are 12 residues in the CDR3. CDR3 coding DNA: TGTGCCACCAGCAGAGAGAACCAGCCCCAGCATTTT. Residues: CATSRENQPQHF.

J is TRBJ2-1 and V is TRBV6-5; possible D gene TRBD2, 5 bases. The germline V and J ends were trimmed by 2 bases and 5 bases, with 13 bases remaining between them. The germline V gene has CDR1 MNHEY and CDR2 SVGAGI. The CDR3 totals 15 residues. CDR3 protein: CASSYGVEEDNEQFF. In nucleotides, the CDR3 is TGTGCCAGCAGTTACGGGGTAGAGGAGGACAATGAGCAGTTCTTC.

This clonotype occurred many times. V usage is TRBV7-9 and J usage is TRBJ2-5, with 8 positions matching TRBD1. V shed 1 base and J 4 bases; nucleotides not matched to a gene: 5. The germline V gene encodes CDR1 SEHNR and CDR2 FQNEAQ (reference sequence). The CDR3 runs 15 residues. The CDR3 bases are TGTGCCAGCAGCTTAGGGACAGGGAGGCGAGAGACCCAGTACTTC. It translates to CASSLGTGRRETQYF.

For this clonotype: Germline is not matched at one junction end, which may reflect a read error. The chain couples TRBV6-5 to TRBJ2-4; 7 positions agree with TRBD1. This CDR3 region has 16 residues. The germline V gene encodes CDR1 MNHEY and CDR2 SVGAGI. As DNA, the CDR3 is TGTGCCAGCAGCATAGACAGTGTTAAGGGGGCAAACATTCACTACTTC. Protein sequence: CASSIDSVKGANIHYF.

This clonotype has only a few counts. The chain recombines TRBV5-1 with TRBJ1-5; TRBD1 is a possible D gene (5 bases). The CDR3 runs 16 residues. Trimming took 0 bases from V and 2 from J, leaving 12 bases between them. Germline-derived CDR1 and CDR2 are SGHRS and YFSETQ. DNA of the CDR3: TGCGCCAGCAGCTTGGGAGGGGATAGAGGCAATCAGCCCCAGCATTTT. This translates into CASSLGGDRGNQPQHF.

The chain is built from TRBV4-3 and TRBJ2-5, with D hard to call. The V end was cut by 1 base, the J end by 3 bases, with 9 bases between. CDR1 and CDR2 from the germline V gene are LGHNA and YSLEER. The CDR3 is made up of 14 amino acids. The CDR3 sequence: CASSQGGLEETQYF. The CDR3 coding sequence is TGCGCCAGCAGCCAAGGTGGGCTAGAAGAGACCCAGTACTTC.

The chain employs TRBV18 and TRBJ2-3; D gene unclear. This CDR3 region has 12 residues. Germline assignment: CDR1 KGHSH and CDR2 LQKENI. V lost 3 bases, J lost 5 bases, and 6 bases lay in between. CDR3 nucleotides: TGTGCCAGCTCACCCGCAAGAGATACGCAGTATTTT. Its protein is CASSPARDTQYF.

The chain links TRBV5-1 to TRBJ2-5; a weak D match, TRBD1 (6 bases). Looked up from germline, CDR1 is SGHRS and CDR2 is YFSETQ. The CDR3 contains 15 residues. V was trimmed by 0 bases and J by 1 base, leaving 10 bases between them. The CDR3: CASSLGQATQETQYF. CDR3 DNA sequence: TGCGCCAGCAGCTTGGGACAGGCGACCCAAGAGACCCAGTACTTC.

This clonotype came up many times. The CDR3 region has the DNA TGTGCCAGCAGTCTGACAGGGGCCTACGAGCAGTACTTC. Protein: CASSLTGAYEQYF. V is TRBV12-3 or TRBV12-4 and J is TRBJ2-7; 8 bases are shared with TRBD1. V lost 5 bases, J lost 2 bases, and 2 bases stayed unmatched. This CDR3 spans 13 amino acids.

The table lists this clonotype with a few counts. The rearrangement links TRBV25-1 to TRBJ1-1; no clear D. V lost 0 bases to trimming and J lost 7 bases, with 9 bases between them. The V gene's germline CDR1 is MGHDK and CDR2 SYGVNS. This CDR3 spans 13 amino acids. CDR3 nucleotide sequence: TGTGCCAGCAGTGAATATTTCGTGGATGAAGCTTTCTTT. This encodes CASSEYFVDEAFF. Full variable domain (missing parts from reference TRBV25-1 and TRBJ1-1): EADIYQTPRYLVIGTGKKITLECSQTMGHDKMYWYQQDPGMELHLIHYSYGVNSTEKGDLSSESTVSRIRTEHFPLTLESARPSHTSQYLCASSEYFVDEAFFGQGTRLTVV.

The CDR3 region is CASSQVAATDTQYF. Written as DNA, the CDR3 is TGCGCCAGCAGCCAAGTGGCGGCCACAGATACGCAGTATTTT. The V call is TRBV4-3, the J call TRBJ2-3, with no clear D. V was pared by 1 base and J by 2 bases, with 7 bases between. Per germline, CDR1 LGHNA and CDR2 YSLEER. This CDR3 has 14 residues.

For the CDR3, the DNA is TGCAGCGTTGTTGGGGCAGGTCTAGGGATTTCTCCCTTTGAAGCTTTCTTT. It encodes CSVVGAGLGISPFEAFF. The V call is TRBV29-1, the J call TRBJ1-1, with a tentative D call TRBD1 (5 bases). V was trimmed by 4 bases and J by 7 bases, leaving 28 bases between them. Germline loops: CDR1 SQVTM, CDR2 ANQGSEA. This CDR3 is 17 amino acids long.